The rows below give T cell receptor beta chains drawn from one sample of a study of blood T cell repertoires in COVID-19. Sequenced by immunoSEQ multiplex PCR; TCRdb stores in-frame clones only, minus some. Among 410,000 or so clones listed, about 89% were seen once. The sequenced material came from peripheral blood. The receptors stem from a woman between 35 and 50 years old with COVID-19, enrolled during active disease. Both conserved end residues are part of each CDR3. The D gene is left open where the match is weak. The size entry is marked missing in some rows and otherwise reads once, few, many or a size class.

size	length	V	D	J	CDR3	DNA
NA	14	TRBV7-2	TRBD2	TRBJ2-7	CASSLSGAGDEQYF	TGTGCCAGCAGCTTATCAGGTGCGGGGGACGAGCAGTACTTC
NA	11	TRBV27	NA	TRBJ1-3	CASSRGNTIYF	TGTGCCAGCAGCCGTGGAAACACCATATATTTT
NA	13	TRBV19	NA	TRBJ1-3	CASIDRPGNTIYF	TGTGCCAGTATCGACAGACCCGGAAACACCATATATTTT
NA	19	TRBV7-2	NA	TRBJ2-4	CASSLRVGAAGIAKNIQYF	TGTGCCAGCAGCTTAAGGGTAGGGGCTGCGGGAATAGCCAAAAACATTCAGTACTTC
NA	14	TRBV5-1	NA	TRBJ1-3	CASSAGAPGNTIYF	TGCGCCAGCAGCGCGGGGGCCCCTGGAAACACCATATATTTT
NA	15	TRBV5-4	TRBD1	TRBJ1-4	CASSWRQGANEKLFF	TGTGCCAGCAGCTGGAGACAGGGCGCTAATGAAAAACTGTTTTTT
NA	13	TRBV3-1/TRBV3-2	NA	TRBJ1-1	CASSQVASTEAFF	TGTGCCAGCAGCCAAGTAGCGTCCACTGAAGCTTTCTTT
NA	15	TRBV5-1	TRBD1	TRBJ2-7	CASSLGQGKTYEQYF	TGCGCCAGCAGCTTGGGACAGGGCAAAACCTACGAGCAGTACTTC
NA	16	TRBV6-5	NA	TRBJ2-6	CASSYGGGPGANVLTF	TGTGCCAGCAGTTACGGGGGGGGCCCTGGGGCCAACGTCCTGACTTTC
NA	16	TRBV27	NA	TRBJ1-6	CASRSTGPGGGSPLHF	TGTGCCAGCAGATCAACAGGTCCCGGTGGTGGTTCACCCCTCCACTTT
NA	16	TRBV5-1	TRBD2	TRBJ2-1	CASSRSGGAAYNEQFF	TGCGCCAGCAGCCGTAGCGGGGGGGCAGCCTACAATGAGCAGTTCTTC
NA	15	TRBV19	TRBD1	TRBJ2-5	CASSSDRGEGETQYF	TGTGCCAGTAGTTCGGACAGGGGAGAAGGAGAGACCCAGTACTTC
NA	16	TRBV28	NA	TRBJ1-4	CASSSRQRTRSEKLFF	TGTGCCAGCAGTTCCAGACAGAGAACGCGGTCTGAAAAACTGTTTTTT
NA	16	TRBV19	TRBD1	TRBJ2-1	CASSIRQGAWYNEQFF	TGTGCCAGTAGTATAAGACAGGGGGCTTGGTACAATGAGCAGTTCTTC
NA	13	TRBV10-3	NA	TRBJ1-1	CAISPTGSTEAFF	TGTGCCATCAGTCCAACAGGTAGCACTGAAGCTTTCTTT
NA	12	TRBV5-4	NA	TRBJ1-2	CASTGSNYGYTF	TGTGCCAGCACAGGGTCTAACTATGGCTACACCTTC
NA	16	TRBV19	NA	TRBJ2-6	CASSPDSNSGANVLTF	TGTGCCAGTAGCCCAGACAGTAACTCTGGGGCCAACGTCCTGACTTTC
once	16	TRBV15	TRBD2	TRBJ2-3	CATSREISGATDTQYF	TGTGCCACCAGCAGAGAGATAAGCGGGGCCACAGATACGCAGTATTTT
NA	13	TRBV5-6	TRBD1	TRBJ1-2	CASSFGDRGGYTF	TGTGCCAGCAGCTTTGGGGACAGGGGTGGCTACACCTTC
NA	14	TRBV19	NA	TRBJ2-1	CASRTGGGVVEQFF	TGTGCCAGTCGGACAGGAGGAGGGGTGGTTGAGCAGTTCTTC
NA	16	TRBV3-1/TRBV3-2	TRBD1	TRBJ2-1	CASSQAWTGLWDEQFF	TGTGCCAGCAGCCAAGCCTGGACAGGCCTATGGGATGAGCAGTTCTTC
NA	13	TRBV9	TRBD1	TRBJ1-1	CASSGTGGLEAFF	TGTGCCAGCAGCGGGACAGGGGGACTTGAAGCTTTCTTT
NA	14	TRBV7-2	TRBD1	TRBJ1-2	CASSSDRGNYGYTF	TGTGCCAGCAGCTCGGACAGGGGGAACTATGGCTACACCTTC
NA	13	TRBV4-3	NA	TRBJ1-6	CASSQEGRSPLHF	TGCGCCAGCAGCCAAGAGGGGCGGTCACCCCTCCACTTT
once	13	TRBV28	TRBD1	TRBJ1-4	CASRTGGREKLFF	TGTGCCAGCAGGACAGGGGGTCGTGAAAAACTGTTTTTT
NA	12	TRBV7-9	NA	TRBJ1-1	CASSQRGIEAFF	TGTGCCAGCAGCCAAAGAGGGATCGAAGCTTTCTTT
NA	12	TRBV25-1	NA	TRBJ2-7	CASSDARTVQYF	TGTGCCAGCAGTGATGCAAGGACAGTACAGTACTTC
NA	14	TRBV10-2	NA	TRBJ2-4	CASSEGSGKNIQYF	TGCGCCAGCAGTGAAGGTTCGGGGAAAAACATTCAGTACTTC
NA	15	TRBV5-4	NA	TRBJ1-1	CASSLDVQGGAEAFF	TGTGCCAGCAGCTTGGATGTACAGGGCGGAGCTGAAGCTTTCTTT
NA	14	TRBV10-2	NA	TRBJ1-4	CASSEGRVHEKLFF	TGCGCCAGCAGTGAAGGCAGGGTACATGAAAAACTGTTTTTT
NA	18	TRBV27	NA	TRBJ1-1	CASGPGQGKVKMNTEAFF	TGTGCCAGCGGACCTGGGCAGGGAAAAGTAAAGATGAACACTGAAGCTTTCTTT
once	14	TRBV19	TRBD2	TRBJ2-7	CASSSGLGSYEQYF	TGTGCCAGTAGTTCCGGACTAGGTAGCTACGAGCAGTACTTC
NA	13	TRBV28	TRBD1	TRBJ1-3	CASSPGGGNTIYF	TGTGCCAGCAGCCCAGGGGGAGGAAACACCATATATTTT
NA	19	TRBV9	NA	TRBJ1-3	CASSVETQARNSPGNTIYF	TGTGCCAGCAGCGTAGAGACCCAGGCACGGAATTCTCCTGGAAACACCATATATTTT